This passage covers 7 T cell receptor beta chains from one sample sequenced in a study of T cells expressing NK-cell markers. No DNA is given; TCRdb re-called the 5' RACE reads and lists each CDR3 protein once. The sample table includes about half a million distinct CDR3 sequences. The sequenced material came from blood T cells: a sorted CD56 or NKG2C T cell subset, CD4+ or CD8+ T cells, or bulk PBMC T cells (not recorded which). The receptors stem from a woman in her 50s in good health.

The chain joins TRBV9 to TRBJ2-3; with no DNA, the TCRdb D assignment of TRBD2 cannot be verified. The CDR3 spans 17 residues. Germline V gene lookup returns CDR1 SGDLS and CDR2 YYNGEE. CDR3 protein: CASSVDSSGRGTDTQYF.

This chain uses TRBV7-9 with TRBJ1-1. CDR3 length equals 11 residues. Germline V gives CDR1 SEHNR, CDR2 FQNEAQ (reference sequence). The CDR3 protein is CASSLTIEAFF. Full variable domain (missing parts from reference TRBV7-9 and TRBJ1-1): DTGVSQNPRHKITKRGQNVTFRCDPISEHNRLYWYRQTLGQGPEFLTYFQNEAQLEKSRLLSDRFSAERPKGSFSTLEIQRTEQGDSAMYLCASSLTIEAFFGQGTRLTVV.

The CDR3 sequence: CSVVNPGETQYF. The V call is TRBV29-1, the J call TRBJ2-5; the D gene TCRdb calls, TRBD1, cannot be checked with no DNA. Germline V gene sequence: CDR1 SQVTM, CDR2 ANQGSEA. CDR3 length: 12 residues.

The chain recombines TRBV7-9 with TRBJ2-6; TCRdb indicates TRBD1, and absent DNA this call remains unverified. The CDR3 totals 17 residues. Germline V lookup: CDR1 SEHNR, CDR2 FQNEAQ (reference sequence). The CDR3 is CASRPGVGNSGANVLTF.

The V gene is TRBV5-1, the J gene TRBJ2-7; TCRdb's D call, TRBD1, is unchecked because there is no DNA. CDR3 length: 15 residues. Per the germline V gene, CDR1 is SGHRS and CDR2 is YFSETQ. CDR3: CASSWAGGLAYEQYF.

The rearrangement joins TRBV12-3 or TRBV12-4 to TRBJ2-7; the TCRdb call, TRBD2, lacks DNA for checking. The CDR3 has 15 residues. CDR3 sequence reads: CASSFLAGGLGEQYF.

This rearrangement joins TRBV12-3 or TRBV12-4 to TRBJ2-1; TCRdb names TRBD2, which stays unverified in the absence of DNA. This CDR3 is 14 amino acids long. This CDR3 is CASRASQIYNEQFF.